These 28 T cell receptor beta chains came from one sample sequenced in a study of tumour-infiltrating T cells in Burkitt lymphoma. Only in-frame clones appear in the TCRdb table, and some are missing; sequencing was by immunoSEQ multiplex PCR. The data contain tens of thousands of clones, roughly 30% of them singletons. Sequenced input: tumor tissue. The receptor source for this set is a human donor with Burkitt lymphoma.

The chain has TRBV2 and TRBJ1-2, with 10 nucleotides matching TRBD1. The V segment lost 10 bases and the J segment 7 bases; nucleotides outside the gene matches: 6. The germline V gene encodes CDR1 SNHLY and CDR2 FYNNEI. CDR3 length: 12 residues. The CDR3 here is CATDRGRGGYTF. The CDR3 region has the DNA TGTGCCACCGACAGGGGGCGGGGTGGCTACACCTTC.

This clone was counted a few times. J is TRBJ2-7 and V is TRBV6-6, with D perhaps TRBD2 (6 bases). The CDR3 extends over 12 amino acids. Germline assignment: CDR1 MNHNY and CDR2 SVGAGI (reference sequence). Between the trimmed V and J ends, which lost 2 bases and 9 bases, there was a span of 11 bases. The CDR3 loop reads CASSYDGDWQYF. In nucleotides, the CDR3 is TGTGCCAGCAGTTACGACGGGGACTGGCAGTACTTC.

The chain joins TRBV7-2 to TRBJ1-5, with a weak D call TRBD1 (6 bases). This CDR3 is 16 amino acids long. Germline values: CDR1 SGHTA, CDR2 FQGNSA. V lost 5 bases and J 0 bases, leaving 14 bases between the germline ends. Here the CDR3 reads CASSPSGQYSNQPQHF. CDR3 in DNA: TGTGCCAGCAGCCCAAGCGGACAGTATAGCAATCAGCCCCAGCATTTT.

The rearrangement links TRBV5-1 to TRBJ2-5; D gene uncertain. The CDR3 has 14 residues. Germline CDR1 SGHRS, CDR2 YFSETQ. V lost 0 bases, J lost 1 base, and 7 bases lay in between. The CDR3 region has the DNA TGCGCCAGCAGCTTGGGGGGTAGCCAAGAGACCCAGTACTTC. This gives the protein CASSLGGSQETQYF.

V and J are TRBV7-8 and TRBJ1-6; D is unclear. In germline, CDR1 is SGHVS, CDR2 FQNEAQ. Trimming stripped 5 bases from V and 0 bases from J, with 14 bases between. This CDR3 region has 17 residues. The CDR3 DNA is TGTGCCAGCAGCCCCAAGACCCACAGCTCCTATAATTCACCCCTCCACTTT. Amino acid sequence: CASSPKTHSSYNSPLHF.

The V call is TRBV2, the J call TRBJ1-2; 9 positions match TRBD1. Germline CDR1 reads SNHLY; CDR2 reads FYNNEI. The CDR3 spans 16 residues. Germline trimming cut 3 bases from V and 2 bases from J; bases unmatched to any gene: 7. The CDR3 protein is CASSDPGQGRNYGYTF. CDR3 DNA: TGTGCCAGCAGTGACCCGGGACAGGGAAGAAACTATGGCTACACCTTC.

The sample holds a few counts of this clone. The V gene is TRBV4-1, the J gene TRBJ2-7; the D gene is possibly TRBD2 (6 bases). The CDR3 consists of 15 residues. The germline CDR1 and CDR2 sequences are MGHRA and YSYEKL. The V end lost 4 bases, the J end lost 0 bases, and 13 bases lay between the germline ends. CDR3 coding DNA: TGCGCCAGCAGCCTAGAACGGGGGATCTCCTACGAGCAGTACTTC. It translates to CASSLERGISYEQYF.

DNA for the CDR3: TGTGCCAGTAGTATACCGGGGCGGTACTATGGCTACACCTTC. It codes for CASSIPGRYYGYTF. The V and J genes are TRBV19 and TRBJ1-2; a possible D gene is TRBD1 (5 bases). V was pared by 2 bases and J by 3 bases, with 10 bases between. This CDR3 has 14 amino acids. CDR1 is LNHDA and CDR2 is SQIVND in the germline V gene (reference sequence).

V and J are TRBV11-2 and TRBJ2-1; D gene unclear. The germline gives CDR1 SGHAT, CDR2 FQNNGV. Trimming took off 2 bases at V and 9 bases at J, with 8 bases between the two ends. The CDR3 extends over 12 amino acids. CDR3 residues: CASSLYGGEQFF. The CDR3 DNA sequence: TGTGCCAGCAGCTTATACGGCGGTGAGCAGTTCTTC.

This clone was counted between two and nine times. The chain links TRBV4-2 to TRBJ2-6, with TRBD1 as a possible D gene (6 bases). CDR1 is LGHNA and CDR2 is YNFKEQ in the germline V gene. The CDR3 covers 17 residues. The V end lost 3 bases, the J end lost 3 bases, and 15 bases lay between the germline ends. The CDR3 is CASSQKQGSGGANVLTF. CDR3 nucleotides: TGTGCCAGCAGCCAGAAACAGGGAAGCGGTGGGGCCAACGTCCTGACTTTC.

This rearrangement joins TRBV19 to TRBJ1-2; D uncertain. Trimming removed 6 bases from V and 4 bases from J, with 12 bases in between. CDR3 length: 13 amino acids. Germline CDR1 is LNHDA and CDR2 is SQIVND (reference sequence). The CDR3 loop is CASRQERIYGYTF. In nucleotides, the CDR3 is TGTGCCAGTAGGCAGGAGCGAATCTATGGCTACACCTTC.

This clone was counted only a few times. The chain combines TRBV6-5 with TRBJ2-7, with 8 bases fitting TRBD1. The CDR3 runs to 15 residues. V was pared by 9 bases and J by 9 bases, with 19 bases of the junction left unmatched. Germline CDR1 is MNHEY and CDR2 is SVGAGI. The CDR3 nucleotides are TGTGCCAGTTCCAGATCGGGACAGGCTCTGATGGCGCAGTACTTC. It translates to CASSRSGQALMAQYF.

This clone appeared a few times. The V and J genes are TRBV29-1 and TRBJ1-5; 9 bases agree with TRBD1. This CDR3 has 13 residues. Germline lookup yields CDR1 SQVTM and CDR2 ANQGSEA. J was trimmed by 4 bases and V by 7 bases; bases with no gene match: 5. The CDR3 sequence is CSAGQGYNQPQHF. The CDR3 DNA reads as TGCAGCGCCGGACAGGGGTATAATCAGCCCCAGCATTTT.

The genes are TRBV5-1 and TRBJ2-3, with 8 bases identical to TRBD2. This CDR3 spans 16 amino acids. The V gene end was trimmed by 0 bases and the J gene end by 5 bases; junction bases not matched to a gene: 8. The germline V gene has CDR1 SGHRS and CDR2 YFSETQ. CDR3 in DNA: TGCGCCAGCAGCTTGGCCGGGGCGGGGGGTCGAGATACGCAGTATTTT. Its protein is CASSLAGAGGRDTQYF.

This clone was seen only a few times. The CDR3 loop reads CASSPGTGNTGELFF. DNA of the CDR3: TGTGCCAGCAGCCCCGGGACAGGGAACACCGGGGAGCTGTTTTTT. The chain joins TRBV7-7 to TRBJ2-2; 8 bases match TRBD1. From germline, CDR1 is SSHAT and CDR2 FNYEAQ (reference sequence). The CDR3 has 15 residues. V trimming: 5 bases; J trimming: 1 base; junction bases outside the gene matches: 3.

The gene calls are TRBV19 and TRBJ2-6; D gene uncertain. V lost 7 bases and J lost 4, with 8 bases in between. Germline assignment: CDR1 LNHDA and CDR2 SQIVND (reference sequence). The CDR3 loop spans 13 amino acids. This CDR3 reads CASTLSGANVLTF. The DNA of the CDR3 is TGTGCCAGTACCCTTAGCGGGGCCAACGTCCTGACTTTC. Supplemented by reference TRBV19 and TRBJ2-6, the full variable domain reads DGGITQSPKYLFRKEGQNVTLSCEQNLNHDAMYWYRQDPGQGLRLIYYSQIVNDFQKGDIAEGYSVSREKKESFPLTVTSAQKNPTAFYLCASTLSGANVLTFGAGSRLTVL.

The CDR3 reads CASSRTGLSYGYTF. CDR3 bases: TGTGCCAGCAGTAGGACAGGGCTGAGCTATGGCTACACCTTC. The chain carries TRBV6-1 and TRBJ1-2; 8 bases line up with TRBD1. Losses at the gene ends were 5 bases for V and 4 bases for J; bases not matched to a gene: 6. CDR3 length equals 14 residues. Germline V gene sequence: CDR1 MNHNS, CDR2 SASEGT.

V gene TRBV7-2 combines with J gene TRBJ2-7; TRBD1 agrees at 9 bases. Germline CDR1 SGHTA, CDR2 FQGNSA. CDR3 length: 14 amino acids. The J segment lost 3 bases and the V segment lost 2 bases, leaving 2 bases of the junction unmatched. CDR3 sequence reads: CASSLWGQGYEQYF. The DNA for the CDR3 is TGTGCCAGCAGCTTATGGGGACAGGGCTACGAGCAGTACTTC.

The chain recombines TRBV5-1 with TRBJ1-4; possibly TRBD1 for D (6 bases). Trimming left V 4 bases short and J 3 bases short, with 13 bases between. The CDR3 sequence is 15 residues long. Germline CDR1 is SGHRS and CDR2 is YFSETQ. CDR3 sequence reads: CASSPGRGSNEKLFF. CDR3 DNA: TGCGCCAGCAGCCCGGGGAGGGGGTCTAATGAAAAACTGTTTTTT.

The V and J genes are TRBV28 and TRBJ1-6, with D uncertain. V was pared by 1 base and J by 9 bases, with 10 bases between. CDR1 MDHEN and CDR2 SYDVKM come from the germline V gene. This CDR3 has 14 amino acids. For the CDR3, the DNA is TGTGCCAGCAGTTTATTTCCCCAGCTTTCACCCCTCCACTTT. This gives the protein CASSLFPQLSPLHF.

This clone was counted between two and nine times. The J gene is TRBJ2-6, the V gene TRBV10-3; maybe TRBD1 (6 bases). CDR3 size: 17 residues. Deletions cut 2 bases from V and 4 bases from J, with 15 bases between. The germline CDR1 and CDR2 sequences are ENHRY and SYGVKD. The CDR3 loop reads CAISEGQGLTGANVLTF. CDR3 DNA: TGTGCCATCAGTGAGGGGCAGGGGTTGACCGGGGCCAACGTCCTGACTTTC.

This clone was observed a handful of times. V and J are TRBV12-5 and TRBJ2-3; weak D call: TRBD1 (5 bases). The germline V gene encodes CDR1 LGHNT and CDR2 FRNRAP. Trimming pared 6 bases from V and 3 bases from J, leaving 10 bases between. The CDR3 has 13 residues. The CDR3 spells CASGRAGTDTQYF. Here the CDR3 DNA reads TGTGCTAGTGGCCGGGCAGGGACAGATACGCAGTATTTT.

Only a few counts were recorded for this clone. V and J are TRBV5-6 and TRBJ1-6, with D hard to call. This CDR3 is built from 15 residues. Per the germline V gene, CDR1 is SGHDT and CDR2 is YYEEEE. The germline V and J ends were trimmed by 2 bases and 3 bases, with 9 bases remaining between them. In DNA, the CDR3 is TGTGCCAGCAGCTTCGAAGGGTACTATAATTCACCCCTCCACTTT. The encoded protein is CASSFEGYYNSPLHF.

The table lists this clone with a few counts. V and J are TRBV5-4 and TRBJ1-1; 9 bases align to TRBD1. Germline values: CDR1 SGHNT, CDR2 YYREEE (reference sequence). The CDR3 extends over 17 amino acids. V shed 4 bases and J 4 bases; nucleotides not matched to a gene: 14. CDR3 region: CASSLSGQGLGGTEAFF. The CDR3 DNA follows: TGTGCCAGCAGCCTAAGTGGACAGGGGTTAGGTGGCACTGAAGCTTTCTTT.

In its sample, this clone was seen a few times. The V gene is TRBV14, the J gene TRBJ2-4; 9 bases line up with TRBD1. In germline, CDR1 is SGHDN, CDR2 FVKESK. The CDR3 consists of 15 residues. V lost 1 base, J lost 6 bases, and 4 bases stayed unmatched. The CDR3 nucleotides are TGTGCCAGCAGCCAAGCGGGACAGGGTATAAACATTCAGTACTTC. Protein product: CASSQAGQGINIQYF.

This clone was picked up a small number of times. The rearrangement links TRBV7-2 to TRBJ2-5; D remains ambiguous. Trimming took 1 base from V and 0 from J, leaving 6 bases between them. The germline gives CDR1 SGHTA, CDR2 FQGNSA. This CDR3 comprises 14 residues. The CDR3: CASSLGINQETQYF. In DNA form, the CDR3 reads TGTGCCAGCAGCTTAGGGATTAACCAAGAGACCCAGTACTTC.

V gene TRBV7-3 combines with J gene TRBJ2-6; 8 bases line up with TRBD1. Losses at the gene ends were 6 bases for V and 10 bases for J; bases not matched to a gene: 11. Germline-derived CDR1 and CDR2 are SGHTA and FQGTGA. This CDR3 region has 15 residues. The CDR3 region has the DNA TGTGCCAGCAGTTCCCGGACAGGGACCCTAAACGTCCTGACTTTC. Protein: CASSSRTGTLNVLTF.

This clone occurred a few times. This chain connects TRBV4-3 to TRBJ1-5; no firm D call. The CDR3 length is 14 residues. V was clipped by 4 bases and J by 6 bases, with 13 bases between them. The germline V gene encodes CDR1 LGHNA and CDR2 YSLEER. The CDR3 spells CASSLAAGSQPQHF. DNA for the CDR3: TGCGCCAGCAGCCTAGCGGCGGGCAGTCAGCCCCAGCATTTT.